These T cell receptor beta chains were read from a single sample in a study of blood T cell repertoires in COVID-19. Libraries were prepared by immunoSEQ multiplex PCR; TCRdb keeps only in-frame clonotypes and omits some of them. This sample has about 73,000 clones; around 77% occur once, and the top ten carry approximately 2.1%. The sequencing input was peripheral blood. All receptors derive from a man between 70 and 80 years old with COVID-19, enrolled during active disease. Each CDR3 is given with its conserved first and last residue.

V	J	CDR3
TRBV9	TRBJ2-7	CASSVDGAYEQYF
TRBV2	TRBJ1-5	CASGVGDTPQHF
TRBV6-4	TRBJ2-2	CASRARTGDENTGELFF
TRBV7-9	TRBJ2-3	CASSFGRAARTQYF
TRBV19	TRBJ2-7	CASSIGPGSSYEQYF
TRBV5-1	TRBJ2-2	CASSPREGLTGELFF
TRBV5-4	TRBJ2-1	CASSLELRNEQFF
TRBV27	TRBJ2-2	CASSLEGESVAAGELFF
TRBV4-3	TRBJ2-2	CASTQGWGGSGELFF
TRBV5-6	TRBJ2-1	CASSLSGTSMLDEQFF
TRBV3-1/TRBV3-2	TRBJ1-3	CASSQGHSSTGTIYF
TRBV21-1	TRBJ2-3	CASSKGGADGLAGGPADTQYF
TRBV6-5	TRBJ1-2	CASSYPGTGGNGYTF
TRBV5-1	TRBJ2-7	CARSSGGTGGTYEQYF
TRBV7-2	TRBJ2-7	CASSLAWEMAEQYF
TRBV3-1/TRBV3-2	TRBJ2-1	CASSTLGRDNEQFF
TRBV7-2	TRBJ2-1	CASSLSWAPYNEQFF
TRBV6-1	TRBJ1-5	CASSEGRGTNQPQHF
TRBV5-5	TRBJ2-3	CASSLARASGTDTQYF
TRBV19	TRBJ2-6	CASRRPGQGSSGANVLTF
TRBV15	TRBJ2-1	CATRREAGGWDEQFF
TRBV2	TRBJ2-2	CASSVGTGTGELFF
TRBV10-3	TRBJ2-1	CAISGLAGKQFF
TRBV6-1	TRBJ1-4	CASSDGSLGDEKLFF
TRBV28	TRBJ2-7	CASSMTFSYEQYF
TRBV4-1	TRBJ1-4	CASSPQGVGVEKLFF
TRBV3-1/TRBV3-2	TRBJ1-2	CASSQDQGNRYGVTF
TRBV27	TRBJ1-2	CASSPRDTSILGYTF
TRBV6-5	TRBJ1-1	CASASPGTEAFF
TRBV7-2	TRBJ1-1	CASSSGHQNTEAFF
TRBV4-1	TRBJ2-1	CASSQRGLAGERQFF
TRBV2	TRBJ1-5	CASSDRGSDQPQHF
TRBV2	TRBJ2-7	CASSRTGTSYEQYF